This is a list of T cell receptor beta chains from one sample in a study of T cells in Graves' hyperthyroidism and ophthalmopathy. TCRdb processed the multiplex PCR reads anew with MiXCR; each CDR3 protein has one entry. The profile shows approximately 370,000 distinct CDR3 sequences, roughly 15% of them singletons. Source material: blood. Receptors originate from a woman younger than 45 with Graves' hyperthyroidism that later progressed to Graves' ophthalmopathy. Each CDR3 is given with its conserved first and last residue. The D gene is left open where the match is weak.

V gene,D gene,CDR3 protein
TRBV27,.,CASSFNRATAYQPQHF
TRBV7-9,.,CASSLLRDEQFF
TRBV28,.,CASSFVMGYEQYF
TRBV18,.,CASSRGQNTEAFF
TRBV6-1,.,CASSGSGTDTQYF
TRBV6-1,.,CASSLSVYSNQPQHF
TRBV9,.,CASSVVGSSTDTQYF
TRBV24-1,TRBD1,CATSAVGQGDQETQYF
TRBV15,.,CATSRTETGVYGYTF
TRBV5-5,.,CASSLERRGSYEQYF
TRBV19,.,CASSIDRRNNEQFF
TRBV2,TRBD1,CASTPDRGTNQPQHF
TRBV5-1,.,CASSFLNYGYTF
TRBV6-4,TRBD1,CASSAGQGAAYEQYF
TRBV5-1,.,CASSPGWTEGDEQYF
TRBV7-9,TRBD1,CASSLTGPPSGTGGWGPSGLEQYF
TRBV9,TRBD1,CASSDGLGKGGRNEQFF
TRBV2,.,CASRGEWWGYTF
TRBV2,TRBD2,CASSEYSSGSEQFF
TRBV12-3/TRBV12-4,TRBD1,CASSRTGGSRYNEQFF
TRBV28,TRBD1,CASSASTGEPDTQYF
TRBV11-3,.,CASSPRGTSTDTQYF
TRBV4-1,.,CASSPLGGGRMNYGYTF
TRBV7-9,.,CASAGGSRAEAFF
TRBV2,TRBD2,CASSEGASGRHNEQFF
TRBV12-3/TRBV12-4,.,CASSPISRPDTQYF
TRBV28,.,CASSPGRGSSYEQYF
TRBV5-1,TRBD2,CASIQLDKLAGREQYF
TRBV7-9,.,CASSGRGGYDYNEQFF
TRBV30,.,CAWSRSPNLNTGQGYGYTF
TRBV11-3,.,CASSWAKGTEAFF
TRBV11-3,.,CASSSPRTGGTEAFF